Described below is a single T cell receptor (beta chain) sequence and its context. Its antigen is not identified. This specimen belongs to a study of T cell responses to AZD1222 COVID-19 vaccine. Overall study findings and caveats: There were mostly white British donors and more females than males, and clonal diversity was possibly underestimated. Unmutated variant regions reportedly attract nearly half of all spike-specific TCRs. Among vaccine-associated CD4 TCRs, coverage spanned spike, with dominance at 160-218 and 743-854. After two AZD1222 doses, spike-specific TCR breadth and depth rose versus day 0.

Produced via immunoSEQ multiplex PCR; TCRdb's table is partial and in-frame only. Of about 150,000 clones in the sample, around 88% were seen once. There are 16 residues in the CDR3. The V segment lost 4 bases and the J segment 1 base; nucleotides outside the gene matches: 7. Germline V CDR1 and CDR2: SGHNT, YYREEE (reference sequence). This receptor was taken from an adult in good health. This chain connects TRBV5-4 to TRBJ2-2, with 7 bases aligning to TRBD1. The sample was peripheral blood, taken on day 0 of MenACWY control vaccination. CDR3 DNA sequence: TGTGCCAGCAGCAGAGGACAGGTTAAGAACACCGGGGAGCTGTTTTTT. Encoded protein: CASSRGQVKNTGELFF. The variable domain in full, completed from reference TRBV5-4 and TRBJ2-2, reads ETGVTQSPTHLIKTRGQQVTLRCSSQSGHNTVSWYQQALGQGPQFIFQYYREEENGRGNFPPRFSGLQFPNYSSELNVNALELDDSALYLCASSRGQVKNTGELFFGEGSRLTVL.